These 29 T cell receptor beta chains were sequenced from one sample in a study of glioma-infiltrating T cells after dendritic cell vaccination. Data came from immunoSEQ multiplex PCR; TCRdb stores just in-frame clones and leaves some out. The profile shows about 21,000 clones, more than 65% of them singletons. Sample: blood, taken before dendritic cell vaccination. The receptors originated from a human donor with glioblastoma.

The chain links TRBV4-2 to TRBJ1-1; maybe TRBD1 (6 bases). Germline-derived CDR1 and CDR2 are LGHNA and YNFKEQ. CDR3 length equals 15 residues. V was trimmed by 4 bases and J by 3 bases, leaving 15 bases between them. This CDR3 reads CASSLEVDRYTEAFF. The CDR3 region has the DNA TGTGCCAGCAGCCTAGAAGTGGACAGATACACTGAAGCTTTCTTT.

The rearrangement links TRBV9 to TRBJ2-2; D is ambiguous. In germline, CDR1 is SGDLS, CDR2 YYNGEE. Between the trimmed V and J ends, which lost 4 bases and 6 bases, there was a span of 10 bases. This CDR3 has 13 amino acids. The chain's CDR3 is CASSRRGPGELFF. As DNA, the CDR3 is TGTGCCAGCAGCCGCAGAGGTCCCGGGGAGCTGTTTTTT.

In the case of this clone: The junction does not match germline at one end; this may be a read error. This rearrangement joins TRBV19 to TRBJ2-5, with 7 bases matching TRBD2. The V gene's germline CDR1 is LNHDA and CDR2 SQIVND (reference sequence). The CDR3 loop spans 16 amino acids. Here the CDR3 reads CTSSRDPGTTQETQYF. The CDR3 bases are TGTACCAGTAGTCGGGACCCCGGGACTACCCAAGAGACCCAGTACTTC.

CDR3 sequence (DNA): TGTGCCTGGAGTGTAAGGCCAGGGGGAGATAATTCACCCCTCCACTTT. Residues: CAWSVRPGGDNSPLHF. The chain recombines TRBV30 with TRBJ1-6, with 7 bases matching TRBD1. Germline values: CDR1 GTSNPN, CDR2 SVGIG (reference sequence). The CDR3 length is 16 residues. Trimming at V came to 0 bases and at J to 5 bases, leaving 7 bases not matched to a gene.

The chain links TRBV7-2 to TRBJ2-1; D ambiguous. Trimming left V 3 bases short and J 5 bases short, with 14 bases between. This CDR3 has 15 residues. Germline V gene data show CDR1 as SGHTA and CDR2 as FQGNSA. CDR3 sequence reads: CASSFGGLKDNEQFF. The DNA for the CDR3 is TGTGCCAGCAGCTTTGGCGGTTTAAAGGACAATGAGCAGTTCTTC.

The V gene is TRBV5-5, the J gene TRBJ1-2; 9 positions agree with TRBD1. CDR3 length: 16 residues. Germline V gene data show CDR1 as SGHKS and CDR2 as YYEKEE (reference sequence). J lost 4 bases, V lost 0 bases, and 7 bases had no gene match. Here the CDR3 reads CASSLAGTGITYGYTF. CDR3 bases: TGTGCCAGCAGCTTGGCTGGGACAGGGATTACCTATGGCTACACCTTC.

This clone was found once. The chain links TRBV4-2 to TRBJ2-3; 10 bases are a match to TRBD2. The CDR3 spans 16 residues. Germline values: CDR1 LGHNA, CDR2 YNFKEQ. V gave up 3 bases and J gave up 1 base; unmatched junction bases: 4. The CDR3 loop is CASSQGGLARTDTQYF. CDR3 coding DNA: TGTGCCAGCAGCCAGGGGGGACTAGCGCGCACAGATACGCAGTATTTT.

The chain carries TRBV6-4 and TRBJ2-3; D unclear. The germline V gene encodes CDR1 MRHNA and CDR2 SNTAGT. The CDR3 is 16 residues long. Trimming pared 0 bases from V and 2 bases from J, leaving 12 bases between. In nucleotides, the CDR3 is TGTGCCAGCAGTGACTCGAGTACAGCATCCACAGATACGCAGTATTTT. Protein product: CASSDSSTASTDTQYF.

The V call is TRBV5-1, the J call TRBJ1-2; 7 positions match TRBD1. Unmatched junction bases numbered 10, after V lost 0 bases and J lost 8 bases. Germline CDR1 SGHRS, CDR2 YFSETQ. The CDR3 totals 15 residues. The DNA for the CDR3 is TGCGCCAGCAGCTTGGGCCAGGGACAGCAAGGGGGCTACACCTTC. It specifies CASSLGQGQQGGYTF.

This chain uses TRBV21-1 with TRBJ1-4. TRBV21-1 is listed as a pseudogene. CDR3 length: 16 residues. The CDR3 DNA reads TGTGCCAGCAGCCCTTTGCGGGGCAGCAATAATGAAAAACTGTTTTTT. This encodes CASSPLRGSNNEKLFF.

The V call is TRBV4-2, the J call TRBJ2-3; 10 nucleotides match TRBD1. With V trimmed by 4 bases and J by 2 bases, 3 bases remained unmatched. The CDR3 extends over 15 amino acids. Germline loops: CDR1 LGHNA, CDR2 YNFKEQ. The CDR3 protein is CASSPGTGDTDTQYF. CDR3 DNA sequence: TGTGCCAGCAGCCCCGGGACAGGGGACACAGATACGCAGTATTTT.

The rearrangement joins TRBV11-2 to TRBJ2-7; 7 bases line up with TRBD2. The J segment lost 0 bases and the V segment lost 1 base, leaving 12 bases of the junction unmatched. CDR1 SGHAT and CDR2 FQNNGV come from the germline V gene. This CDR3 is built from 18 residues. In DNA form, the CDR3 reads TGTGCCAGCAGCTTAGGCCAGGGTGCGGGGAGGGGCTCCTACGAGCAGTACTTC. Its protein is CASSLGQGAGRGSYEQYF.

A few counts support this clone. V gene TRBV18 combines with J gene TRBJ1-5; 10 bases are shared with TRBD1. V lost 2 bases to trimming and J lost 7 bases; unmatched junction nucleotides: 5. CDR1 and CDR2 (germline): KGHSH, LQKENI. The CDR3 length is 15 residues. The CDR3 loop is CASSPWTGGGQPQHF. The CDR3 coding sequence is TGTGCCAGCTCACCATGGACAGGGGGAGGCCAGCCCCAGCATTTT.

The chain combines TRBV7-3 with TRBJ1-1; tentatively, D is TRBD1 (6 bases). The V end was cut by 0 bases, the J end by 3 bases, with 8 bases between. This CDR3 is built from 14 residues. Per germline, CDR1 SGHTA and CDR2 FQGTGA. CDR3 residues: CASSLTGGDTEAFF. CDR3 in DNA: TGTGCCAGCAGCTTAACAGGGGGAGACACTGAAGCTTTCTTT.

The chain is built from TRBV7-9 and TRBJ1-5, with D possibly TRBD1 on 5 matching bases. V lost 10 bases and J lost 4, with 14 bases in between. Germline CDR1 and CDR2: SEHNR and FQNEAQ (reference sequence). The CDR3 extends over 13 amino acids. CDR3 in DNA: TGTGCCACCCCGGGGGAAGGGAATCAGCCCCAGCATTTT. Its protein is CATPGEGNQPQHF.

The rearrangement uses TRBV7-3 and TRBJ2-1; D is possibly TRBD1 (5 bases). This CDR3 comprises 15 residues. V lost 2 bases to trimming and J lost 3 bases, with 11 bases between them. Germline V gene lookup returns CDR1 SGHTA and CDR2 FQGTGA. The CDR3 sequence: CASSLGQGSYNEQFF. Written as DNA, the CDR3 is TGTGCCAGCAGCTTAGGGCAGGGAAGCTACAATGAGCAGTTCTTC.

This clone was counted a single time. The rearrangement links TRBV5-1 to TRBJ2-1; 11 bases map to TRBD1. Germline V lookup: CDR1 SGHRS, CDR2 YFSETQ. CDR3 length: 23 residues. V shed 8 bases, J shed 5 bases, and the junction held 33 bases outside the gene matches. In nucleotides, the CDR3 is TGCGCCAGAATCCCCCCCGGACAGGGGGCTCTAGACGAAGGGAAGGAGAGTGACAATGAGCAGTTCTTC. Amino acid sequence: CARIPPGQGALDEGKESDNEQFF.

V gene TRBV29-1 combines with J gene TRBJ2-7, with TRBD1 as a possible D gene (6 bases). V was pared by 1 base and J by 5 bases, with 12 bases between. The CDR3 runs 13 residues. Germline CDR1 reads SQVTM; CDR2 reads ANQGSEA. This chain's CDR3 is CSVEGQGKNEQYF. The CDR3 bases are TGCAGCGTTGAAGGGCAGGGGAAGAACGAGCAGTACTTC.

The V and J genes are TRBV5-4 and TRBJ2-4, with unresolved D. Looked up from germline, CDR1 is SGHNT and CDR2 is YYREEE (reference sequence). Trimming left V 4 bases short and J 6 bases short, with 14 bases between. The CDR3 spans 14 residues. CDR3 loop: CASSNPEVVNIQYF. The CDR3 nucleotides read TGTGCCAGCAGCAACCCCGAGGTTGTAAACATTCAGTACTTC.

The gene calls are TRBV7-2 and TRBJ2-1; tentative D call: TRBD2 (5 bases). The CDR3 totals 15 residues. Germline V CDR1 and CDR2: SGHTA, FQGNSA. V lost 3 bases, J lost 2 bases, and 11 bases lay in between. CDR3 sequence reads: CASSFRRVTYNEQFF. CDR3 in DNA: TGTGCCAGCAGCTTTAGGCGGGTCACCTACAATGAGCAGTTCTTC.

V is TRBV6-1 and J is TRBJ1-2, with 8 bases that match TRBD1. CDR1 MNHNS and CDR2 SASEGT come from the germline V gene. This CDR3 is 13 amino acids long. Trimming took 7 bases from V and 4 from J; bases not matched to a gene: 5. In DNA, the CDR3 is TGTGCCAGCACCGGACAGGGATTCTATGGCTACACCTTC. This translates into CASTGQGFYGYTF.

The chain joins TRBV5-4 to TRBJ2-5; 11 bases are shared with TRBD2. Germline V gene lookup returns CDR1 SGHNT and CDR2 YYREEE (reference sequence). The CDR3 is made up of 17 amino acids. The J segment lost 3 bases and the V segment lost 0 bases, leaving 7 bases of the junction unmatched. CDR3 in amino acids: CASSLGGSGRAEETQYF. CDR3 DNA: TGTGCCAGCAGCTTGGGGGGTAGCGGGAGGGCCGAAGAGACCCAGTACTTC.

The chain carries TRBV18 and TRBJ2-2; maybe TRBD1 (6 bases). This CDR3 is built from 16 residues. V lost 3 bases, J lost 0 bases, and 11 bases lay in between. Germline V CDR1 and CDR2: KGHSH, LQKENI. The CDR3 loop reads CASSPKTGANTGELFF. The DNA for the CDR3 is TGTGCCAGCTCACCTAAGACAGGCGCGAACACCGGGGAGCTGTTTTTT. The variable domain in full, with the rest retrieved from reference TRBV18 and TRBJ2-2, is NAGVMQNPRHLVRRRGQEARLRCSPMKGHSHVYWYRQLPEEGLKFMVYLQKENIIDESGMPKERFSAEFPKEGPSILRIQQVVRGDSAAYFCASSPKTGANTGELFFGEGSRLTVL.

By sample fraction, this clone is medium-sized (0.01 to 0.1%). The V call is TRBV18, the J call TRBJ1-2, with D possibly TRBD1 on 6 matching bases. In germline, CDR1 is KGHSH, CDR2 LQKENI. The CDR3 contains 13 residues. V was trimmed by 6 bases and J by 2 bases, leaving 10 bases between them. The CDR3 bases are TGTGCCAGCTCCCCGGACAGAAACTATGGCTACACCTTC. It yields the protein CASSPDRNYGYTF.

This clone was seen once. The junction departs from germline at one end; a sequencing error may be responsible. V gene TRBV30 combines with J gene TRBJ1-3; D unclear. The CDR3 length is 13 residues. The V gene's germline CDR1 is GTSNPN and CDR2 SVGIG (reference sequence). CDR3 amino acids: CAGSESSGNTIYF. The CDR3 coding sequence is TGTGCCGGGAGTGAGAGCTCTGGAAACACCATATATTTT.

This clone was detected once. The rearrangement links TRBV7-8 to TRBJ2-7; 11 bases fit TRBD1. Per the germline V gene, CDR1 is SGHVS and CDR2 is FQNEAQ. V lost 4 bases and J lost 3; bases outside the gene matches: 8. This CDR3 is 16 amino acids long. In DNA, the CDR3 is TGTGCCAGCAGCTACGACCGGGACAGGGGGGACTACGAGCAGTACTTC. Translated: CASSYDRDRGDYEQYF. Together with reference TRBV7-8 and TRBJ2-7, the CDR3 gives the full variable domain: GAGVSQSPRYKVAKRGQDVALRCDPISGHVSLFWYQQALGQGPEFLTYFQNEAQLDKSGLPSDRFFAERPEGSVSTLKIQRTQQEDSAVYLCASSYDRDRGDYEQYFGPGTRLTVT.

The rearrangement links TRBV15 to TRBJ2-1; 9 bases are a match to TRBD1. The trim removed 1 base at V and 9 bases at J, leaving 7 bases unmatched. The CDR3 contains 15 residues. From germline, CDR1 is LNHNV and CDR2 YYDKDF (reference sequence). Written as DNA, the CDR3 is TGTGCCACCAGCAGAGGAGGGACAGGGAGGGGTGAGCAGTTCTTC. It specifies CATSRGGTGRGEQFF. Full variable domain (remainder filled in from reference TRBV15 and TRBJ2-1): DAMVIQNPRYQVTQFGKPVTLSCSQTLNHNVMYWYQQKSSQAPKLLFHYYDKDFNNEADTPDNFQSRRPNTSFCFLDIRSPGLGDTAMYLCATSRGGTGRGEQFFGPGTRLTVL.

V gene TRBV9 combines with J gene TRBJ2-3; 7 bases align to TRBD1. Losses at the gene ends were 3 bases for V and 0 bases for J; bases not matched to a gene: 7. The CDR3 is 16 residues long. From germline, CDR1 is SGDLS and CDR2 YYNGEE. The chain's CDR3 is CASSAGQATSTDTQYF. Written as DNA, the CDR3 is TGTGCCAGCAGCGCTGGACAGGCTACAAGCACAGATACGCAGTATTTT.

This chain links TRBV25-1 with TRBJ2-1, with TRBD2 identical over 14 bases. The CDR3 runs to 15 residues. V trimming: 3 bases; J trimming: 6 bases; junction bases outside the gene matches: 1. Germline CDR1 MGHDK, CDR2 SYGVNS. This CDR3 reads CASSETSGRGNEQFF. In nucleotides, the CDR3 is TGTGCCAGCAGTGAGACTAGCGGGAGGGGCAATGAGCAGTTCTTC.